The 22 T cell receptor beta chains below come from one sample, sequenced in a study of shared clonotypes between healthy human individuals. TCRdb keeps only in-frame clones here, not all; method: immunoSEQ multiplex PCR. This table has nearly 500,000 clones, around 78% appearing once. The sequencing sample was made of PBMCs. Receptors were obtained from a woman in her thirties or forties in good health. Some clones in this sample may be carry-over from other donors' samples.

Worth noting for this clone: Other DNA variants within this sample encode the same CDR3. The chain carries TRBV19 and TRBJ1-5; 10 bases align to TRBD1. CDR1 is LNHDA and CDR2 is SQIVND in the germline V gene (reference sequence). This CDR3 has 15 amino acids. J lost 2 bases, V lost 3 bases, and 1 base had no gene match. The CDR3 spells CASSIGTGGNQPQHF. The CDR3, as DNA: TGTGCCAGTAGTATTGGGACAGGGGGCAATCAGCCCCAGCATTTT.

Note on this clone: With a far larger clone one base away, a read error is the likely cause. The rearrangement joins TRBV30 to TRBJ2-5, with 7 bases identical to TRBD2. The germline V gene has CDR1 GTSNPN and CDR2 SVGIG (reference sequence). The J segment lost 7 bases and the V segment lost 4 bases, leaving 18 bases of the junction unmatched. This CDR3 is 16 amino acids long. The CDR3 is CAWKTVRLAAKGTQYF. In DNA, the CDR3 is TGTGCCTGGAAGACGGTTCGCCTAGCGGCCAAAGGGACCCAGTACTTC.

The J gene is TRBJ2-7, the V gene TRBV27; TRBD2 aligns across 7 bases. The CDR3 loop spans 16 amino acids. V dropped 2 bases and J dropped 3; count of bases not matched to a gene: 10. Germline lookup yields CDR1 MNHEY and CDR2 SMNVEV (reference sequence). CDR3 region: CASSLTYSGWGYEQYF. In DNA form, the CDR3 reads TGTGCCAGCAGTTTAACGTATAGCGGGTGGGGCTACGAGCAGTACTTC.

V and J are TRBV28 and TRBJ1-1; 7 bases match TRBD1. CDR1 and CDR2 (germline): MDHEN, SYDVKM. The length of the CDR3 is 13 residues. Unmatched junction bases numbered 8, after V lost 6 bases and J lost 7 bases. The CDR3 sequence is CASRRQGGNEAFF. The CDR3 DNA reads TGTGCCAGCAGGCGGCAGGGGGGTAATGAAGCTTTCTTT.

The V call is TRBV5-6, the J call TRBJ2-7; TRBD1 is a possible D gene (5 bases). The CDR3 is made up of 13 amino acids. From germline, CDR1 is SGHDT and CDR2 YYEEEE. Trimming stripped 4 bases from V and 4 bases from J, with 12 bases between. CDR3 DNA sequence: TGTGCCAGCAGCCCATTAGACAGATACGAGCAGTACTTC. Amino acids: CASSPLDRYEQYF. The complete variable domain, with remaining parts taken from reference TRBV5-6 and TRBJ2-7, reads DAGVTQSPTHLIKTRGQQVTLRCSPKSGHDTVSWYQQALGQGPQFIFQYYEEEERQRGNFPDRFSGHQFPNYSSELNVNALLLGDSALYLCASSPLDRYEQYFGPGTRLTVT.

The gene calls are TRBV6-5 and TRBJ1-1; possibly TRBD1 for D (5 bases). Trimming stripped 2 bases from V and 5 bases from J, with 15 bases between. Germline-derived CDR1 and CDR2 are MNHEY and SVGAGI. CDR3 size: 15 residues. CDR3: CASSYPDMMGTEAFF. In DNA form, the CDR3 reads TGTGCCAGCAGTTACCCGGACATGATGGGAACTGAAGCTTTCTTT.

The chain has TRBV28 and TRBJ1-2; no clear D. Germline CDR1 and CDR2: MDHEN and SYDVKM. This CDR3 comprises 13 residues. V was pared by 5 bases and J by 2 bases, with 9 bases between. DNA of the CDR3: TGTGCCAGCAGTGCTGGAGGGAACTATGGCTACACCTTC. This translates into CASSAGGNYGYTF.

V and J are TRBV19 and TRBJ1-3; 8 bases map to TRBD1. CDR1 is LNHDA and CDR2 is SQIVND in the germline V gene (reference sequence). The V gene end was trimmed by 5 bases and the J gene end by 0 bases; junction bases not matched to a gene: 6. The length of the CDR3 is 16 residues. For the CDR3, the DNA is TGTGCCAGTAGTCGAGGGACAGGTCTCTCTGGAAACACCATATATTTT. It codes for CASSRGTGLSGNTIYF.

This clone appeared once. This likely stems from a read error, as it lies one base from a far larger clone. This rearrangement joins TRBV29-1 to TRBJ2-5; D is possibly TRBD1 or TRBD2 (5 bases each). The germline V gene has CDR1 SQVTM and CDR2 ANQGSEA. V was clipped by 6 bases and J by 14 bases, with 31 bases between them. This CDR3 is built from 15 residues. As DNA, the CDR3 is TGCAGCGTAGCCTCAGGGTTTCTCGGGCTTAGGGAGCATTACTTC. It translates to CSVASGFLGLREHYF.

This rearrangement joins TRBV7-3 to TRBJ2-1; no firm D call. Germline V gene sequence: CDR1 SGHTA, CDR2 FQGTGA. This CDR3 has 12 residues. V was pared by 2 bases and J by 4 bases, with 3 bases between. The CDR3 sequence: CASSLGYNEQFF. The CDR3 DNA is TGTGCCAGCAGCTTAGGATACAATGAGCAGTTCTTC.

The chain has TRBV28 and TRBJ1-2, with D possibly TRBD1 on 6 matching bases. V was trimmed by 5 bases and J by 5 bases, leaving 9 bases between them. Germline V CDR1 and CDR2: MDHEN, SYDVKM. The CDR3 runs 12 residues. The CDR3 loop reads CASSPTGYGYTF. CDR3 DNA: TGTGCCAGCAGTCCAACAGGGTATGGCTACACCTTC.

J is TRBJ1-1 and V is TRBV19, with 9 bases fitting TRBD1. Germline V gene sequence: CDR1 LNHDA, CDR2 SQIVND (reference sequence). With V trimmed by 6 bases and J by 4 bases, 9 bases remained unmatched. CDR3 size: 15 residues. CDR3 in DNA: TGTGCCAGTAGCCCCTGGACAGGGGAGGTCACTGAAGCTTTCTTT. Its translation is CASSPWTGEVTEAFF.

The rearrangement joins TRBV2 to TRBJ1-2; 9 positions agree with TRBD1. V lost 8 bases, J lost 7 bases, and 14 bases stayed unmatched. The CDR3 contains 15 residues. Per the germline V gene, CDR1 is SNHLY and CDR2 is FYNNEI. The CDR3 loop reads CASSLRQGGLGGYTF. In DNA form, the CDR3 reads TGTGCCAGCTCCCTAAGACAGGGGGGGCTAGGTGGCTACACCTTC.

This chain links TRBV10-1 with TRBJ1-1, with D possibly matching TRBD1 (5 bases). This CDR3 contains 14 residues. The germline V and J ends were trimmed by 8 bases and 3 bases, with 16 bases remaining between them. Per the germline V gene, CDR1 is WNHNN and CDR2 is SYGVQD (reference sequence). CDR3 nucleotide sequence: TGCGCCAGCGGGAGGTTAGGGGTCGACACTGAAGCTTTCTTT. Encoded protein: CASGRLGVDTEAFF.

In its sample, this clone was seen once. The rearrangement links TRBV28 to TRBJ2-2; possible D gene TRBD1, 5 bases. V lost 6 bases to trimming and J lost 4 bases, with 9 bases between them. The germline V gene has CDR1 MDHEN and CDR2 SYDVKM. The CDR3 contains 13 residues. CDR3 residues: CASRETVTGELFF. The CDR3 DNA reads TGTGCCAGCAGAGAGACAGTCACCGGGGAGCTGTTTTTT.

The chain has TRBV18 and TRBJ1-4; D gene ambiguous. V lost 0 bases, J lost 1 base, and 3 bases lay in between. Germline assignment: CDR1 KGHSH and CDR2 LQKENI. The CDR3 consists of 14 residues. CDR3 bases: TGTGCCAGCTCACCACCAGTAACTAATGAAAAACTGTTTTTT. It is translated as CASSPPVTNEKLFF.

This clone was seen many times. This sequence joins TRBV6-1 and TRBJ2-7, with a possible D match to TRBD1 (6 bases). This CDR3 has 15 residues. CDR1 and CDR2 (germline): MNHNS, SASEGT. Between the trimmed V and J ends, which lost 3 bases and 2 bases, there was a span of 14 bases. CDR3 region: CASSDRGSSAYEQYF. In nucleotides, the CDR3 is TGTGCCAGCAGTGATAGGGGGTCCTCGGCCTACGAGCAGTACTTC.

For this clone: A much larger clone lies a single base off, so this may be a read error. The sample holds other DNA sequences that translate to the same CDR3. The rearrangement uses TRBV5-6 and TRBJ1-1; no definite D call. CDR1 is SGHDT and CDR2 is YYEEEE in the germline V gene. The CDR3 has 14 amino acids. This chain's CDR3 is CASSLGRRNTEAFF. CDR3 in DNA: TGCGCCAGCAGCTTAGGCAGGAGAAACACTGAAGCTTTCTTT.

The chain is built from TRBV18 and TRBJ2-7; 8 nucleotides match TRBD1. Trimming removed 5 bases from V and 0 bases from J; junction bases left unmatched: 9. Germline CDR1 and CDR2: KGHSH and LQKENI. This CDR3 region has 16 residues. The CDR3 region is CASSTGQDFFSYEQYF. CDR3 coding DNA: TGTGCCAGCTCAACGGGACAGGATTTCTTCTCCTACGAGCAGTACTTC.

The chain uses TRBV27 and TRBJ2-7; 9 nucleotides agree with TRBD1. The V segment lost 1 base and the J segment 5 bases; nucleotides outside the gene matches: 6. Germline values: CDR1 MNHEY, CDR2 SMNVEV (reference sequence). The CDR3 is 15 residues long. The DNA of the CDR3 is TGTGCCAGCAGTTTATTTGGGACAGGGAGCGACGAGCAGTACTTC. Translating it yields CASSLFGTGSDEQYF.

This clone has more than one count but fewer than ten. This chain connects TRBV27 to TRBJ2-2; 10 bases agree with TRBD2. Germline V gene data show CDR1 as MNHEY and CDR2 as SMNVEV (reference sequence). Losses at the gene ends were 0 bases for V and 3 bases for J; bases not matched to a gene: 10. The CDR3 has 19 residues. The CDR3 nucleotides are TGTGCCAGCAGTTTATCCTATATCATGACTAGCGGGTACACCGGGGAGCTGTTTTTT. Its protein is CASSLSYIMTSGYTGELFF.

CDR3: CSARLAETQYF. CDR3 coding DNA: TGCAGTGCTAGACTAGCGGAGACCCAGTACTTC. The chain combines TRBV20-1 with TRBJ2-5; possible D gene TRBD2, 6 bases. The V gene's germline CDR1 is DFQATT and CDR2 SNEGSKA (reference sequence). With 2 bases removed from V and 5 bases from J, the gap between germline ends came to 6 bases. The CDR3 contains 11 residues.